The rows below give T cell receptor beta chains drawn from one sample of a study of T cell responses to AZD1222 COVID-19 vaccine. Libraries were prepared by immunoSEQ multiplex PCR; TCRdb keeps only in-frame clonotypes and omits some of them. This table has about 130,000 clones, about 90% appearing once. Sequencing used peripheral blood, obtained on day 0 of MenACWY control vaccination. Source of these receptors: an adult in good health. Both conserved end residues are part of each CDR3. D genes are given only for firm matches. Not every row has a clone size; where given, it reads once, few, many or a size class.

>TRBV18|TRBJ2-7|.|once
CASSPPARSPYEQYF
TGTGCCAGCTCACCACCGGCCAGGTCCCCCTACGAGCAGTACTTC
>TRBV10-3|TRBJ1-1|.|.
CAISESLAEAFF
TGTGCCATCAGTGAGTCACTGGCTGAAGCTTTCTTT
>TRBV28|TRBJ1-2|.|.
CASSFYRVDYGYTF
TGTGCCAGCAGTTTTTACAGGGTAGACTATGGCTACACCTTC
>TRBV21-1|TRBJ2-1|.|.
CASRKMGRPGFNEQFF
TGTGCCAGCAGGAAAATGGGGAGACCGGGATTCAATGAGCAGTTCTTC
>TRBV6-5|TRBJ1-2|TRBD1|.
CASMRRTGNNYGYTF
TGTGCCAGCATGAGAAGGACAGGGAATAATTATGGCTACACCTTC
>TRBV28|TRBJ1-6|.|once
CASSLLTVLSPLHF
TGTGCCAGCAGTTTACTCACGGTACTCTCACCCCTCCACTTT
>TRBV4-1|TRBJ2-5|.|once
CASSQDYRQGQETQYF
TGCGCCAGCAGCCAAGACTACAGGCAGGGTCAAGAGACCCAGTACTTC
>TRBV20-1|TRBJ1-3|.|few
CSASAGSSGNTIYF
TGCAGTGCTAGTGCTGGGAGCTCTGGAAACACCATATATTTT
>TRBV4-1|TRBJ2-7|TRBD2|.
CASSQPTSGRGYEQYF
TGCGCCAGCAGCCAGCCGACTAGCGGGAGGGGTTACGAGCAGTACTTC
>TRBV28|TRBJ2-5|TRBD1|.
CASSFWTGGEETQYF
TGTGCCAGCAGTTTCTGGACAGGGGGGGAAGAGACCCAGTACTTC
>TRBV7-9|TRBJ1-5|.|.
CASSYDGGYQPQHF
TGTGCCAGCAGCTATGATGGGGGTTACCAGCCCCAGCATTTT
>TRBV6-5|TRBJ1-2|.|.
CASTPLGRNYGYTF
TGTGCCAGCACCCCGCTGGGTAGGAACTATGGCTACACCTTC
>TRBV6-1|TRBJ1-6|.|.
CASSETVGWSSSPLHF
TGTGCCAGCAGTGAAACTGTAGGGTGGTCAAGCTCACCCCTCCACTTT
>TRBV28|TRBJ2-6|.|.
CASSPLGSGANVLTF
TGTGCCAGCAGTCCCCTCGGGTCTGGGGCCAACGTCCTGACTTTC
>TRBV15|TRBJ2-1|.|.
CATSTSSESYNEQFF
TGTGCCACCAGCACCTCTAGCGAGAGCTACAATGAGCAGTTCTTC
>TRBV5-1|TRBJ2-2|.|.
CASSRGDLGTGELFF
TGCGCCAGCAGCCGAGGGGACTTGGGAACCGGGGAGCTGTTTTTT
>TRBV6-2/TRBV6-3|TRBJ1-2|TRBD1|.
CASSPRDRGRRGYTF
TGTGCCAGCAGCCCCCGGGACAGGGGGCGCCGGGGCTACACCTTC
>TRBV4-3|TRBJ2-1|TRBD2|few
CASSQVLAGFNEQFF
TGCGCCAGCAGCCAAGTACTAGCGGGGTTCAATGAGCAGTTCTTC
>TRBV11-2|TRBJ1-1|.|.
CASSLAARSNTEAFF
TGTGCCAGCAGCTTAGCAGCGAGATCGAACACTGAAGCTTTCTTT
>TRBV4-1|TRBJ2-1|.|once
CASSQEGAGGHLYNEQFF
TGCGCCAGCAGCCAAGAAGGGGCCGGGGGACACCTATACAATGAGCAGTTCTTC
>TRBV6-5|TRBJ1-2|TRBD1|.
CASTGQGTNYGYTF
TGTGCCAGCACCGGACAGGGAACTAACTATGGCTACACCTTC
>TRBV3-1/TRBV3-2|TRBJ2-2|TRBD2|.
CASSSRGLAGGGELFF
TGTGCCAGCAGCTCGAGGGGACTAGCGGGCGGCGGGGAGCTGTTTTTT
>TRBV4-3|TRBJ2-1|.|.
CASSQDGRESSNEQFF
TGCGCCAGCAGCCAAGATGGAAGGGAATCGAGCAATGAGCAGTTCTTC
>TRBV28|TRBJ1-2|TRBD1|.
CASSSTGDSNYGYTF
TGTGCCAGCAGTTCAACAGGGGATTCTAACTATGGCTACACCTTC
>TRBV5-1|TRBJ2-1|.|once
CASSQGLGYNEQFF
TGCGCCAGCAGCCAGGGGTTGGGCTACAATGAGCAGTTCTTC
>TRBV6-6|TRBJ2-4|.|.
CASSEGPGPQKNIQYF
TGTGCCAGCAGCGAGGGGCCAGGGCCCCAAAAAAACATTCAGTACTTC
>TRBV5-4|TRBJ1-2|.|.
CASSLDTNGYTF
TGTGCCAGCAGCTTGGATACGAATGGCTACACCTTC
>TRBV4-1|TRBJ1-4|.|.
CASSQVMEKLFF
TGCGCCAGCAGCCAAGTAATGGAAAAACTGTTTTTT
>TRBV7-8|TRBJ2-7|.|.
CASSLFSREHYEQYF
TGTGCCAGCAGCTTATTCTCGCGGGAACATTACGAGCAGTACTTC
>TRBV7-8|TRBJ2-2|TRBD1|.
CASSLGTGVTGELFF
TGTGCCAGCAGCTTAGGGACAGGCGTTACCGGGGAGCTGTTTTTT
>TRBV7-2|TRBJ1-1|TRBD1|.
CASSTRDRTAEAFF
TGTGCCAGCAGCACCAGGGACAGGACGGCTGAAGCTTTCTTT
>TRBV4-2|TRBJ1-6|TRBD1|.
CASSQGQGAAPGHF
TGTGCCAGCAGCCAAGGACAGGGGGCGGCTCCGGGCCACTTT
>TRBV4-1|TRBJ2-2|TRBD2|.
CASSQIPGGAGELFF
TGCGCCAGCAGCCAGATACCTGGGGGGGCCGGGGAGCTGTTTTTT
>TRBV7-9|TRBJ1-2|TRBD1|.
CASSLLLGQGYGYTF
TGTGCCAGCAGCCTGCTATTGGGACAGGGCTATGGCTACACCTTC